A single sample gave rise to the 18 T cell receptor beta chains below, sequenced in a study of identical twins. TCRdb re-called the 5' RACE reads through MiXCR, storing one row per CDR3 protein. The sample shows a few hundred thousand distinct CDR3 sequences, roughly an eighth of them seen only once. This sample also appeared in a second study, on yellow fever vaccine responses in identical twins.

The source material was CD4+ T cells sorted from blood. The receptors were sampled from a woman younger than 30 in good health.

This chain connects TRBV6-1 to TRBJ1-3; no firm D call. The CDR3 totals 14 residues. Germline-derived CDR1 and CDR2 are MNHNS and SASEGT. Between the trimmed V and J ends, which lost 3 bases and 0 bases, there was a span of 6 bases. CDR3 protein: CASSDLISGNTIYF. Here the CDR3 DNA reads TGTGCCAGCAGTGACCTAATCTCTGGAAACACCATATATTTT.

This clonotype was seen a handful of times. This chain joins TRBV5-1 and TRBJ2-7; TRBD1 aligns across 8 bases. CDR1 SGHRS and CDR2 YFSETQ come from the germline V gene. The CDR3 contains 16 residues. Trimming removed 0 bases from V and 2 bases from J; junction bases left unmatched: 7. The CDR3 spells CASSLGDRGWAYEQYF. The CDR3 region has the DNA TGCGCCAGCAGCTTGGGTGACAGGGGATGGGCCTACGAGCAGTACTTC.

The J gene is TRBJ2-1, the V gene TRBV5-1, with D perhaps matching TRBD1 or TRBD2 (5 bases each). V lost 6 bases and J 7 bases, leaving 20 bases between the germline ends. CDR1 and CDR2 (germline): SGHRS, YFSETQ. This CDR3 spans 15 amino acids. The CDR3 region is CASTIGTQLWNEQFF. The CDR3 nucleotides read TGCGCCAGCACCATAGGGACCCAACTTTGGAATGAGCAGTTCTTC. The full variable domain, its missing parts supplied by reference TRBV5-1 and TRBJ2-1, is KAGVTQTPRYLIKTRGQQVTLSCSPISGHRSVSWYQQTPGQGLQFLFEYFSETQRNKGNFPGRFSGRQFSNSRSEMNVSTLELGDSALYLCASTIGTQLWNEQFFGPGTRLTVL.

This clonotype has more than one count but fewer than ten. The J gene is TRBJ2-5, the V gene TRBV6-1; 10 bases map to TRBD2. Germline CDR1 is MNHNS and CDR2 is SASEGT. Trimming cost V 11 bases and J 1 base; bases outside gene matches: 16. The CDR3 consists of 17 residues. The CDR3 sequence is CARPIGGLAGGQETQYF. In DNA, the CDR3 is TGTGCCCGCCCCATCGGAGGATTAGCGGGGGGCCAAGAGACCCAGTACTTC.

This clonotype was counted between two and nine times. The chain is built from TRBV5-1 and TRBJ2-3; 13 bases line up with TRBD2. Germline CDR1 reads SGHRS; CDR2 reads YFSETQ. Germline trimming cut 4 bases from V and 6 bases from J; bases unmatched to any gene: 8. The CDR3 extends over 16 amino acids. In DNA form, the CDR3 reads TGCGCCAGCAGCCCTGGACTAGCGGGGGTCGGGGATACGCAGTATTTT. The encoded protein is CASSPGLAGVGDTQYF.

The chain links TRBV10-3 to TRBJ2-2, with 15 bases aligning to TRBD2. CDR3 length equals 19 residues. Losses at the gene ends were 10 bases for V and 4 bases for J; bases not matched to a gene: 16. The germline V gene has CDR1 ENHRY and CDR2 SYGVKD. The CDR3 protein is CATATSWTSGRAGTGELFF. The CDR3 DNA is TGTGCCACCGCGACATCGTGGACTAGCGGGAGGGCCGGCACCGGGGAGCTGTTTTTT.

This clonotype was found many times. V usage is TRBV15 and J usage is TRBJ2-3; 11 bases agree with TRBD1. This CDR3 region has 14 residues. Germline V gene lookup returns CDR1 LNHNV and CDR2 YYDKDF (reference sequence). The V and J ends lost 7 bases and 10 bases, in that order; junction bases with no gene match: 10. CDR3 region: CATIMDRGPIPQYF. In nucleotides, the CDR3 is TGTGCCACCATCATGGACAGGGGGCCCATCCCGCAGTATTTT.

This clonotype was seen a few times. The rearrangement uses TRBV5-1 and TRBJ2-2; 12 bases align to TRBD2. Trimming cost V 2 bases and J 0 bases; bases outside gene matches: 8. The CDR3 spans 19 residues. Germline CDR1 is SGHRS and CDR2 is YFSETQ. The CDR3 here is CASSFSGLAGYANTGELFF. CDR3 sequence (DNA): TGCGCCAGCAGCTTCTCCGGACTAGCGGGATACGCGAACACCGGGGAGCTGTTTTTT.

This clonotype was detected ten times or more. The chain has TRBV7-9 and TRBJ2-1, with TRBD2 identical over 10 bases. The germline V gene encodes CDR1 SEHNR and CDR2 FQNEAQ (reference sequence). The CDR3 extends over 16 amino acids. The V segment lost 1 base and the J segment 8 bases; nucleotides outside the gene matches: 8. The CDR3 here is CASSLVLAGFADEQFF. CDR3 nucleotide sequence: TGTGCCAGCAGCTTAGTACTAGCGGGATTTGCGGATGAGCAGTTCTTC.

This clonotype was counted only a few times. CDR3 DNA sequence: TGTGCCAGCAGCTTAGCGCTGGTAGGGGAAGTGCGCTACGAGCAGTACTTC. It translates to CASSLALVGEVRYEQYF. V and J are TRBV7-8 and TRBJ2-7; TRBD1 might be the D (5 bases). The V gene lost 0 bases and the J gene lost 3 bases, with 18 bases spanning the gap. CDR1 is SGHVS, CDR2 FQNEAQ, per germline. The CDR3 sequence is 17 residues long.

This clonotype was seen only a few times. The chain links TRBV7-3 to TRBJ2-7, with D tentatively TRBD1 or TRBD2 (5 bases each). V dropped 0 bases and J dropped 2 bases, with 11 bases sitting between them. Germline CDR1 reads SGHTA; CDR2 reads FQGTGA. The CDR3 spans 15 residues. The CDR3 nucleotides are TGTGCCAGCAGCTTAACGGGACGTGGCACCTACGAGCAGTACTTC. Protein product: CASSLTGRGTYEQYF.

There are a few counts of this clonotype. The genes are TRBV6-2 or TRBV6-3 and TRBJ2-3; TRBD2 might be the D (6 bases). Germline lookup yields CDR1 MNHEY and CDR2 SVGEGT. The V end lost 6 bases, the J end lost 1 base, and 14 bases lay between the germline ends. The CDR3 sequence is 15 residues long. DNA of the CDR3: TGTGCCAGCAGCCCCAGCGGGCTACGCACAGATACGCAGTATTTT. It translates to CASSPSGLRTDTQYF.

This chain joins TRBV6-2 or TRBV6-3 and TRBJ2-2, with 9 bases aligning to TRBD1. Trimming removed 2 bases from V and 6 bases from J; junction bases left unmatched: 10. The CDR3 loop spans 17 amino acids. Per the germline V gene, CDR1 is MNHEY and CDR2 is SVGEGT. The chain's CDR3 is CASSYNPGTGLPGELFF. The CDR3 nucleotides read TGTGCCAGCAGTTACAACCCCGGGACAGGGCTTCCCGGGGAGCTGTTTTTT.

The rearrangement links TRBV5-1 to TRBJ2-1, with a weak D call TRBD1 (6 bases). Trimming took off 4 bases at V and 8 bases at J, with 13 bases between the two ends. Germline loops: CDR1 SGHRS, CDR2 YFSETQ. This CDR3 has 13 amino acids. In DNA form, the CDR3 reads TGCGCCAGCAGCCAGACAGGTTACGATGAGCAGTTCTTC. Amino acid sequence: CASSQTGYDEQFF. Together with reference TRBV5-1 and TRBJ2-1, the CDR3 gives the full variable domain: KAGVTQTPRYLIKTRGQQVTLSCSPISGHRSVSWYQQTPGQGLQFLFEYFSETQRNKGNFPGRFSGRQFSNSRSEMNVSTLELGDSALYLCASSQTGYDEQFFGPGTRLTVL.

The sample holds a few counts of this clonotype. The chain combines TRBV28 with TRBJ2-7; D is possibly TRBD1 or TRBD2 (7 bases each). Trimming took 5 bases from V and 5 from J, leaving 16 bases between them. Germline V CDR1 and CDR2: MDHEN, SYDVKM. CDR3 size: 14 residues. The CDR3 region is CASSTQGGTHEQYF. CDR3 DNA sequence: TGTGCCAGCAGTACCCAGGGGGGGACACACGAGCAGTACTTC.

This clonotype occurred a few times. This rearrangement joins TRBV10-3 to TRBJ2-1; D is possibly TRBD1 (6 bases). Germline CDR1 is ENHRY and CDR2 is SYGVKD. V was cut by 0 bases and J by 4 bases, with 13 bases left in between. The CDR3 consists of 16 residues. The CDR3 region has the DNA TGTGCCATCAGTGAGTCTACGGACAGAGCTTACAATGAGCAGTTCTTC. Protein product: CAISESTDRAYNEQFF.

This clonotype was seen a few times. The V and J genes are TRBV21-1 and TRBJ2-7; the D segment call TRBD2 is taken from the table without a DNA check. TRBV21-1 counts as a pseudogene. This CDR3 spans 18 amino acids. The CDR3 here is CASSKGCKRELLEYEQYF. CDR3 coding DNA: TGTGCCAGCAGCAAAGGGTGTAAAAGGGAGTTGTTGGAATACGAGCAGTACTTC.

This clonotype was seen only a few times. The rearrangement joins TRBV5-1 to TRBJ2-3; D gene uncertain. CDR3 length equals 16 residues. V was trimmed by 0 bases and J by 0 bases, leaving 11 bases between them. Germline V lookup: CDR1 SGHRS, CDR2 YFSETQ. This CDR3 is CASSLEGGSSTDTQYF. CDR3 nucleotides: TGCGCCAGCAGCTTGGAGGGTGGGTCTAGCACAGATACGCAGTATTTT. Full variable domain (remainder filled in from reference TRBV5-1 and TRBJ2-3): KAGVTQTPRYLIKTRGQQVTLSCSPISGHRSVSWYQQTPGQGLQFLFEYFSETQRNKGNFPGRFSGRQFSNSRSEMNVSTLELGDSALYLCASSLEGGSSTDTQYFGPGTRLTVL.